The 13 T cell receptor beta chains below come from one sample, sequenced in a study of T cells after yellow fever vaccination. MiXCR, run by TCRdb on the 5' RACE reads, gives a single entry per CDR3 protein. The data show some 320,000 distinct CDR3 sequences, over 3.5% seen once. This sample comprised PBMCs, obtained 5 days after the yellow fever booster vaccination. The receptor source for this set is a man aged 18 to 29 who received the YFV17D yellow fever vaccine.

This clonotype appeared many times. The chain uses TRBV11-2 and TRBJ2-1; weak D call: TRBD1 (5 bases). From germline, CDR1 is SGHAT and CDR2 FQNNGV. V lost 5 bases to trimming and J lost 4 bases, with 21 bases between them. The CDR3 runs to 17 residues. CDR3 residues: CASSTGTGLRTYNEQFF. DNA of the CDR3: TGTGCCAGCAGCACCGGAACAGGTCTTAGAACGTACAATGAGCAGTTCTTC.

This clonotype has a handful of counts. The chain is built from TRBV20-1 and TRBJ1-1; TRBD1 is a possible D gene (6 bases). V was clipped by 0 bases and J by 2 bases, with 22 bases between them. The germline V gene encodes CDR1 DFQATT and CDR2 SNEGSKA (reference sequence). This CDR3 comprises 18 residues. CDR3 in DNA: TGCAGTGCTAGAGATTTTAAGGGGCCCACAGGGTCTAACACTGAAGCTTTCTTT. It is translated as CSARDFKGPTGSNTEAFF.

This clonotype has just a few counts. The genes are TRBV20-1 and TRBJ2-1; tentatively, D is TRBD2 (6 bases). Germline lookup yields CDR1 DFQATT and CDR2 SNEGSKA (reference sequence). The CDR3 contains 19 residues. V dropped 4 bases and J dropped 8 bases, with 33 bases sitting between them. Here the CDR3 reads CSANPTAEIRTPGRDEQFF. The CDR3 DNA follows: TGCAGTGCTAACCCCACAGCGGAGATAAGGACTCCCGGGAGAGATGAGCAGTTCTTC.

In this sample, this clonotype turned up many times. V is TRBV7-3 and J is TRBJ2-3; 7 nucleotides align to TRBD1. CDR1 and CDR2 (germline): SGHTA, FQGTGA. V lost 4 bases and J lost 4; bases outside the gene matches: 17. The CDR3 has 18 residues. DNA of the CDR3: TGTGCCAGCAGCTCTCTAGGCCCTCTAGAGGGGGCCTCAGATACGCAGTATTTT. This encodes CASSSLGPLEGASDTQYF.

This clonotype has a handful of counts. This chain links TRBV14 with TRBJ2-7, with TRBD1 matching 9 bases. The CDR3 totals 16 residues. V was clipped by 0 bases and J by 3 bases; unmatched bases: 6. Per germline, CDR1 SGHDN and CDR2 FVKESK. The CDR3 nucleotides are TGTGCCAGCAGCCAAGATCGAGGGACAGGGAGCTACGAGCAGTACTTC. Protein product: CASSQDRGTGSYEQYF.

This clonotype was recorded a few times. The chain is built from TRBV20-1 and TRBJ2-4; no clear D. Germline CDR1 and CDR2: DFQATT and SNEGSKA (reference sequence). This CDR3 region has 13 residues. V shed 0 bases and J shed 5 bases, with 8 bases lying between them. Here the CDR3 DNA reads TGCAGTGCTAGAGATACGACTCAAAACATTCAGTACTTC. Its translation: CSARDTTQNIQYF.

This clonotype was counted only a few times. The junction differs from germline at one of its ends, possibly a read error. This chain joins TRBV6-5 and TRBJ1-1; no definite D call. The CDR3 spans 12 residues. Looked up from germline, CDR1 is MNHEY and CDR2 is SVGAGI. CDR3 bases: TGTGCCAGCAGTTACCCCAGACTCGGAATGATATTT. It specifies CASSYPRLGMIF.

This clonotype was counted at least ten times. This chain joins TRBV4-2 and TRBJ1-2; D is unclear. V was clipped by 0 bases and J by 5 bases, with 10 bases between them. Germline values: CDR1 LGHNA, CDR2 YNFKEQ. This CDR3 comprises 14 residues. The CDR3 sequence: CASSQDSSPYGYTF. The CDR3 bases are TGTGCCAGCAGCCAAGATAGTTCGCCGTATGGCTACACCTTC.

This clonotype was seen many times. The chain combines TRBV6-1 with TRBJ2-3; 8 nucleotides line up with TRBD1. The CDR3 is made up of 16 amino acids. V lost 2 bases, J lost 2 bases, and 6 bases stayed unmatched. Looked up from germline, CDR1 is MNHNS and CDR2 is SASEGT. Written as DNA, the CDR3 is TGTGCCAGCAGTGAAAGGAAGGACAGGGTCACAGATACGCAGTATTTT. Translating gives CASSERKDRVTDTQYF.

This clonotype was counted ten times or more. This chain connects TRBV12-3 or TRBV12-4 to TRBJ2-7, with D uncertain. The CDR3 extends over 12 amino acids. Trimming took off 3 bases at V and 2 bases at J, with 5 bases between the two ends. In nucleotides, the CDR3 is TGTGCCAGCAGTTTCTCGACCTACGAGCAGTACTTC. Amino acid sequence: CASSFSTYEQYF.

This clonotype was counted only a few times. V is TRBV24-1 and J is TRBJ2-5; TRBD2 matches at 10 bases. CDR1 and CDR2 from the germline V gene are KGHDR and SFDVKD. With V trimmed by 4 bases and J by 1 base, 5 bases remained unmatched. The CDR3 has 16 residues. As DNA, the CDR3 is TGTGCCACCAGTGAGGGCCTAGCGGGGGCCCAAGAGACCCAGTACTTC. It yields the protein CATSEGLAGAQETQYF.

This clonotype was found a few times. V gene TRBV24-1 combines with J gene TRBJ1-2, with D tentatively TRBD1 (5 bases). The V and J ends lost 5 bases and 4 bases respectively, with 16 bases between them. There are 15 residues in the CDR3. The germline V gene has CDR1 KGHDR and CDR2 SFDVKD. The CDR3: CATSAWRGNVYGYTF. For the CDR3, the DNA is TGTGCCACCAGTGCGTGGAGGGGAAACGTCTATGGCTACACCTTC.

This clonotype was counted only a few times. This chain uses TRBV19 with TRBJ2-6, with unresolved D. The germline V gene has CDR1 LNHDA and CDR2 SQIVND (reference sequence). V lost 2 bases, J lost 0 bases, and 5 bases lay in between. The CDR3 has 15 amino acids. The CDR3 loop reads CASSIITSGANVLTF. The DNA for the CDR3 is TGTGCCAGTAGTATAATCACCTCTGGGGCCAACGTCCTGACTTTC.